These 19 T cell receptor beta chains originate from one sample sequenced in a study of response to subunit inactivated influenza vaccine. A single record per CDR3 protein comes from TCRdb applying MiXCR to the RT-PCR reads. Among over 400,000 distinct CDR3 sequences, around 13% were seen once, and the ten largest hold under 15%. Sample: PBMCs from blood, taken 45 days after vaccination. Source of these receptors: a man in his fifties or sixties who received an inactivated influenza vaccine.

A few counts support this clonotype. The V call is TRBV28, the J call TRBJ2-6; the D gene is possibly TRBD1 (6 bases). Trimming took off 5 bases at V and 0 bases at J, with 17 bases between the two ends. The CDR3 runs to 18 residues. Germline assignment: CDR1 MDHEN and CDR2 SYDVKM. The CDR3, as DNA: TGTGCCAGCAGTGAAACGCAGGGGTGGGGCTCTGGGGCCAACGTCCTGACTTTC. It specifies CASSETQGWGSGANVLTF. Looking up the rest from reference TRBV28 and TRBJ2-6 gives the full variable domain: DVKVTQSSRYLVKRTGEKVFLECVQDMDHENMFWYRQDPGLGLRLIYFSYDVKMKEKGDIPEGYSVSREKKERFSLILESASTNQTSMYLCASSETQGWGSGANVLTFGAGSRLTVL.

The genes are TRBV7-2 and TRBJ2-3; a weak D match, TRBD2 (6 bases). This CDR3 spans 15 amino acids. Trimming removed 7 bases at V and 0 bases at J, with 14 bases between. The V gene's germline CDR1 is SGHTA and CDR2 FQGNSA. The CDR3 reads CASTREPASTDTQYF. CDR3 DNA sequence: TGTGCCAGCACCCGGGAGCCTGCTAGCACAGATACGCAGTATTTT.

This clonotype was detected a few times. This chain links TRBV12-3 or TRBV12-4 with TRBJ2-1; either TRBD1 or TRBD2 may fit D (6 bases each). Trimming left V 0 bases short and J 0 bases short, with 24 bases between. CDR3 length equals 21 residues. CDR3 DNA: TGTGCCAGCAGTTTAGCCCCTGGGGACATATGGAGGGTCATCTCCTACAATGAGCAGTTCTTC. Encoded protein: CASSLAPGDIWRVISYNEQFF.

This clonotype was observed at least ten times. The chain combines TRBV5-1 with TRBJ2-2; no clear D. Trimming pared 5 bases from V and 4 bases from J, leaving 6 bases between. The germline V gene has CDR1 SGHRS and CDR2 YFSETQ. CDR3 size: 12 residues. CDR3 coding DNA: TGCGCCAGCAGGGGAAGCACCGGGGAGCTGTTTTTT. Translation gives CASRGSTGELFF. The whole variable domain, filled in from reference TRBV5-1 and TRBJ2-2, reads KAGVTQTPRYLIKTRGQQVTLSCSPISGHRSVSWYQQTPGQGLQFLFEYFSETQRNKGNFPGRFSGRQFSNSRSEMNVSTLELGDSALYLCASRGSTGELFFGEGSRLTVL.

This chain uses TRBV28 with TRBJ1-5, with 7 bases matching TRBD1. The CDR3 is 17 amino acids. With 2 bases clipped from V and 1 base from J, the junction kept 8 bases outside the gene matches. CDR1 is MDHEN, CDR2 SYDVKM, per germline. CDR3 sequence: CASSLLFGTVSNQPQHF. CDR3 in DNA: TGTGCCAGCAGTTTACTTTTCGGGACAGTAAGCAATCAGCCCCAGCATTTT.

This clonotype was detected a few times. This sequence joins TRBV12-3 or TRBV12-4 and TRBJ1-1, with 10 bases identical to TRBD1. J was trimmed by 5 bases and V by 5 bases; bases with no gene match: 2. The length of the CDR3 is 13 residues. The CDR3 loop is CASSDRGLTEAFF. DNA of the CDR3: TGTGCCAGCAGTGACAGGGGGCTTACTGAAGCTTTCTTT.

A few counts support this clonotype. V and J are TRBV28 and TRBJ1-1; D is possibly TRBD1 (5 bases). This CDR3 spans 14 amino acids. Germline CDR1 and CDR2: MDHEN and SYDVKM. Trimming took 1 base from V and 6 from J, leaving 12 bases between them. The CDR3: CASSLSARGAEAFF. CDR3 DNA: TGTGCCAGCAGTTTATCGGCGCGGGGGGCTGAAGCTTTCTTT.

In its sample, this clonotype was seen many times. The rearrangement uses TRBV20-1 and TRBJ2-3; TRBD1 agrees at 9 bases. The CDR3 length is 15 residues. Germline V gives CDR1 DFQATT, CDR2 SNEGSKA (reference sequence). V shed 2 bases and J 6 bases; nucleotides not matched to a gene: 9. The CDR3 coding sequence is TGCAGTGCTAGACCCCGGACAGGGGCCTGGGATACGCAGTATTTT. Amino acid sequence: CSARPRTGAWDTQYF.

This chain links TRBV27 with TRBJ1-4; perhaps TRBD1 as D (5 bases). The germline V gene encodes CDR1 MNHEY and CDR2 SMNVEV (reference sequence). Trimming shortened V by 3 bases and J by 5 bases, and 10 bases separated the two germline ends. This CDR3 spans 14 amino acids. The CDR3 sequence is CASSLFGANEKLFF. CDR3 sequence (DNA): TGTGCCAGCAGTTTGTTTGGGGCGAATGAAAAACTGTTTTTT.

The chain uses TRBV7-2 and TRBJ2-2, with D unresolved. The CDR3 consists of 16 residues. Germline V gene data show CDR1 as SGHTA and CDR2 as FQGNSA. The ends were cut back, 0 bases at V and 5 bases at J, with 13 bases in the middle. CDR3: CASSLAFLPGTGELFF. CDR3 in DNA: TGTGCCAGCAGCTTAGCTTTCCTCCCAGGAACCGGGGAGCTGTTTTTT.

The chain is built from TRBV12-3 or TRBV12-4 and TRBJ2-6; no clear D. The CDR3 is made up of 15 amino acids. The V end lost 1 base, the J end lost 3 bases, and 7 bases lay between the germline ends. CDR3 in amino acids: CASSLGAGGANVLTF. The CDR3 coding sequence is TGTGCCAGCAGTTTAGGGGCTGGTGGGGCCAACGTCCTGACTTTC.

The chain employs TRBV7-2 and TRBJ2-7; no reliable D call. This CDR3 region has 15 residues. Trimming took off 2 bases at V and 0 bases at J, with 11 bases between the two ends. CDR1 SGHTA and CDR2 FQGNSA come from the germline V gene. The CDR3 sequence: CASSLSSIVSYEQYF. CDR3 DNA sequence: TGTGCCAGCAGCTTATCGAGTATTGTCTCCTACGAGCAGTACTTC.

Written as DNA, the CDR3 is TGTGCCAGCAGTTACCCTAGCGGGAGGGCCAGCAGTGAGCAGTTCTTC. Amino acid sequence: CASSYPSGRASSEQFF. The chain combines TRBV6-5 with TRBJ2-1; 12 nucleotides align to TRBD2. The V gene's germline CDR1 is MNHEY and CDR2 SVGAGI. The CDR3 sequence is 16 residues long. J was trimmed by 9 bases and V by 2 bases; bases with no gene match: 8.

This clonotype was detected many times. The V and J genes are TRBV20-1 and TRBJ2-7, with D perhaps given as TRBD1 or TRBD2 (5 bases each). Germline CDR1 reads DFQATT; CDR2 reads SNEGSKA (reference sequence). This CDR3 is 13 amino acids long. The CDR3 loop reads CGQTGTLTYEQYF. The CDR3 DNA reads as TGCGGTCAAACCGGGACCCTAACCTACGAGCAGTACTTC.

Only a few counts were recorded for this clonotype. This chain connects TRBV7-2 to TRBJ2-7; 12 nucleotides line up with TRBD1. With V trimmed by 5 bases and J by 6 bases, 8 bases remained unmatched. The germline V gene encodes CDR1 SGHTA and CDR2 FQGNSA. The CDR3 consists of 15 residues. CDR3: CASSASGTGGSEQYF. CDR3 nucleotide sequence: TGTGCCAGCAGCGCCTCCGGGACAGGGGGCTCCGAGCAGTACTTC.

The CDR3 spells CASSKGWQGGSGYTF. In DNA form, the CDR3 reads TGTGCCAGCAGCAAAGGTTGGCAGGGCGGGAGCGGCTACACCTTC. This rearrangement joins TRBV6-1 to TRBJ1-2; perhaps TRBD1 as D (5 bases). There are 15 residues in the CDR3. Germline values: CDR1 MNHNS, CDR2 SASEGT. Trimming took off 6 bases at V and 8 bases at J, with 22 bases between the two ends.

Remarks on this clonotype: This could be a read error, since a much larger clone is one nucleotide away. This rearrangement joins TRBV29-1 to TRBJ1-1, with 8 nucleotides matching TRBD1. The V and J ends lost 5 bases and 0 bases, in that order; junction bases with no gene match: 8. The CDR3 is 15 amino acids. The germline gives CDR1 SQVTM, CDR2 ANQGSEA. The CDR3 DNA reads as TGCAGCGTTAAACAAAACAGGGGGATGAACACTGAAGCTTTCTTT. It translates to CSVKQNRGMNTEAFF.

This clonotype was detected a few times. J is TRBJ2-7 and V is TRBV20-1; 7 bases agree with TRBD2. Unmatched junction bases numbered 6, after V lost 0 bases and J lost 1 base. The CDR3 has 15 residues. Germline assignment: CDR1 DFQATT and CDR2 SNEGSKA (reference sequence). The CDR3 DNA sequence: TGCAGTGCTAGAGATTGGGGGGGACCTTCCTACGAGCAGTACTTC. Encoded protein: CSARDWGGPSYEQYF.

The genes are TRBV6-2 or TRBV6-3 and TRBJ2-4; D possibly uses TRBD1 or TRBD2 (5 bases each). CDR3 size: 17 residues. Trimming left V 7 bases short and J 12 bases short, with 31 bases between. Per germline, CDR1 MNHEY and CDR2 SVGEGT. CDR3 sequence reads: CASTKTPGEGLLDTQYF. The CDR3 DNA is TGTGCCAGCACTAAAACCCCAGGAGAGGGGCTCTTGGACACTCAGTACTTC.